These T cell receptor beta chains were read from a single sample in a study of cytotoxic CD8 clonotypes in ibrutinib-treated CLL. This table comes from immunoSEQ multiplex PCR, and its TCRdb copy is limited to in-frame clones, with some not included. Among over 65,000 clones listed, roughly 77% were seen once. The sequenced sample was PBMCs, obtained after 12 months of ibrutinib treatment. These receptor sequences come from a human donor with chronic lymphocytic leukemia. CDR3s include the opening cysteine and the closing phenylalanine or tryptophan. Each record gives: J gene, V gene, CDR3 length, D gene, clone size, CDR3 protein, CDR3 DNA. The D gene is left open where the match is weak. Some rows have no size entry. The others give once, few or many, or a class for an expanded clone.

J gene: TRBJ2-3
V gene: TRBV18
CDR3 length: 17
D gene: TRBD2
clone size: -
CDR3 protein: CASSPPGLAGSADTQYF
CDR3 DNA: TGTGCCAGCTCACCGCCGGGACTAGCGGGATCCGCAGATACGCAGTATTTT

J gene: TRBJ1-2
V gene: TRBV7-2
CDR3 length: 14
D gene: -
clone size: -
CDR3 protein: CASSLRPGNYGYTF
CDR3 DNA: TGTGCCAGCAGCTTAAGGCCGGGGAACTATGGCTACACCTTC

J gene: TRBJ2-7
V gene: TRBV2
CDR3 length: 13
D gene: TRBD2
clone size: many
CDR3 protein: CASTHPRGRGQYF
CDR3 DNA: TGTGCCAGCACCCATCCCCGGGGGAGGGGGCAGTACTTC

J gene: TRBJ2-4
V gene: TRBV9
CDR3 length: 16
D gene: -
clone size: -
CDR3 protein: CASSVSGIVAKNIQYF
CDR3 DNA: TGTGCCAGCAGCGTATCAGGAATTGTCGCCAAAAACATTCAGTACTTC

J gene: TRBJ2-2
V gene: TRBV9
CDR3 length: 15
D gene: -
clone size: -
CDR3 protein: CASSGRPPRGGELFF
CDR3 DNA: TGTGCCAGCAGCGGCCGACCCCCAAGGGGGGGGGAGCTGTTTTTT

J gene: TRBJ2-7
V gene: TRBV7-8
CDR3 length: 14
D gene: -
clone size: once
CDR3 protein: CASSLGRTYGEQYF
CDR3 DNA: TGTGCCAGCAGCTTAGGGCGTACCTACGGCGAGCAGTACTTC

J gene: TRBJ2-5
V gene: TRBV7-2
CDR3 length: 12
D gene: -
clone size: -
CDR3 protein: CASSLFGGTQYF
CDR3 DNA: TGTGCCAGCAGCTTATTCGGTGGGACCCAGTACTTC

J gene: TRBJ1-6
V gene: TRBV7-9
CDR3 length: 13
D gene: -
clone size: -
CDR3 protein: CASSTTQGAPLHF
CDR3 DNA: TGTGCCAGCAGCACTACACAGGGAGCACCCCTCCACTTT

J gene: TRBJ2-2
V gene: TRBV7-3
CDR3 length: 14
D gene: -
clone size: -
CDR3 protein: CASSPQAVPGELFF
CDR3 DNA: TGTGCCAGCAGCCCACAGGCAGTCCCCGGGGAGCTGTTTTTT

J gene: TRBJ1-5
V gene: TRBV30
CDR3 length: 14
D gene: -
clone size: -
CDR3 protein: CAWSTPGNSRAQHF
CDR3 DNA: TGTGCCTGGAGCACCCCGGGGAACAGTCGGGCCCAGCATTTT

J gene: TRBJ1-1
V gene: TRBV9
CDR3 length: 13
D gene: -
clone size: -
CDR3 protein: CASSVSPGTEAFF
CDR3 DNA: TGTGCCAGCAGCGTAAGCCCAGGAACTGAAGCTTTCTTT

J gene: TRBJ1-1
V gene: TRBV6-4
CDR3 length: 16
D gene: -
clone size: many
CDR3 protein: CASSDTHRAGGTEAFF
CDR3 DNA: TGTGCCAGCAGTGACACCCACAGGGCGGGTGGCACTGAAGCTTTCTTT

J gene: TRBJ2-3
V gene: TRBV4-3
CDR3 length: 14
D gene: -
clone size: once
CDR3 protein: CASSQGVATDTQYF
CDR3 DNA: TGCGCCAGCAGCCAAGGAGTGGCAACAGATACGCAGTATTTT

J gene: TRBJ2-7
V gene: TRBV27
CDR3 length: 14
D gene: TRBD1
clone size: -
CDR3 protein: CASSRAGTGIEQYF
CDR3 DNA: TGTGCCAGCAGCCGAGCCGGGACAGGGATTGAGCAGTACTTC

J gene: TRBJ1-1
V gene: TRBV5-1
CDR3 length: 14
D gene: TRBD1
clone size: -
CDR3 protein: CASHPQGEGTEAFF
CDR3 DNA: TGCGCCAGCCACCCCCAGGGGGAAGGGACTGAAGCTTTCTTT

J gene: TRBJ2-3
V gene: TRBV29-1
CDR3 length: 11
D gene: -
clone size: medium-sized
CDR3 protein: CSVAGADTQYF
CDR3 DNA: TGCAGCGTCGCCGGGGCAGATACGCAGTATTTT

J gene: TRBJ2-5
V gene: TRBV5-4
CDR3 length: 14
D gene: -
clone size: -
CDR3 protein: CASSPWNPGETQYF
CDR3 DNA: TGTGCCAGCAGCCCTTGGAACCCGGGTGAGACCCAGTACTTC